This T cell receptor (beta chain) was sequenced in a study of T cells in localized non-small cell lung cancer. Remarks on this clone: Its target is not known.

The method was immunoSEQ multiplex PCR; TCRdb's version includes in-frame clones alone and lacks a portion of them. In the table there are fewer than 30,000 clones, about 90% of which are singletons. Per the germline V gene, CDR1 is SGDLS and CDR2 is YYNGEE. The length of the CDR3 is 13 residues. Trimming stripped 4 bases from V and 4 bases from J, with 10 bases between. Study-wide points: In the blood, greater T cell density corresponded to longer overall survival.

This material consisted of peripheral blood, taken before any cancer treatment. This chain connects TRBV9 to TRBJ2-3, with no clear D. The clonotype originates from a woman aged 35 to 70 with stage I lung adenocarcinoma. CDR3 in DNA: TGTGCCAGCAGCCGTAGTCGGGCAGATACGCAGTATTTT. It codes for CASSRSRADTQYF.